Following are 16 T cell receptor beta chains from one sample sequenced in a study of OX40 agonist ivuxolimab in advanced cancers. Here immunoSEQ multiplex PCR was the method, and the copy in TCRdb shows in-frame clones only, minus some. The table records tens of thousands of clones, around 84% of them present only once. The specimen was CD4+ or CD8+ T cells sorted from blood, collected in a trial of the OX40 agonist ivuxolimab. The receptors here all came from an adult with an advanced solid tumor such as melanoma, head and neck, liver or kidney cancer.

V and J are TRBV6-6 and TRBJ1-2; D is ambiguous. CDR1 and CDR2 from the germline V gene are MNHNY and SVGAGI (reference sequence). The CDR3 runs 11 residues. Trimming removed 6 bases at V and 4 bases at J, with 6 bases between. CDR3: CASSSTYGYTF. CDR3 in DNA: TGTGCCAGCAGCTCCACCTATGGCTACACCTTC.

J is TRBJ2-3 and V is TRBV7-8, with 8 nucleotides matching TRBD2. The CDR3 is made up of 20 amino acids. Germline CDR1 SGHVS, CDR2 FQNEAQ. Unmatched junction bases numbered 19, after V lost 5 bases and J lost 0 bases. The CDR3 here is CASSPAERGFLLPSTDTQYF. As DNA, the CDR3 is TGTGCCAGCAGCCCCGCCGAGCGGGGGTTTTTACTTCCAAGCACAGATACGCAGTATTTT.

This clone was seen just once. The chain uses TRBV4-1 and TRBJ2-7, with TRBD1 matching over 9 bases. The CDR3 consists of 16 residues. V dropped 4 bases and J dropped 4; count of bases not matched to a gene: 11. Looked up from germline, CDR1 is MGHRA and CDR2 is YSYEKL. CDR3 DNA sequence: TGCGCCAGCAGCCCCCACCCTACAGGGGGCGAGTACGAGCAGTACTTC. As protein: CASSPHPTGGEYEQYF.

This chain links TRBV6-5 with TRBJ1-2; tentative D call: TRBD1 (5 bases). Germline V gene data show CDR1 as MNHEY and CDR2 as SVGAGI. There are 15 residues in the CDR3. The V end was cut by 1 base, the J end by 0 bases, with 9 bases between. CDR3 loop: CASSYFREANYGYTF. The DNA for the CDR3 is TGTGCCAGCAGTTACTTCAGGGAAGCTAACTATGGCTACACCTTC.

The chain uses TRBV7-8 and TRBJ2-1; the D gene is possibly TRBD2 (6 bases). The CDR3 sequence is 14 residues long. Trimming took 2 bases from V and 8 from J, leaving 13 bases between them. Germline V lookup: CDR1 SGHVS, CDR2 FQNEAQ. The CDR3 DNA sequence: TGTGCCAGCAGCTTACGGGAGAGGTACGATGAGCAGTTCTTC. Translated: CASSLRERYDEQFF.

The chain employs TRBV30 and TRBJ1-1; 7 bases line up with TRBD1. Looked up from germline, CDR1 is GTSNPN and CDR2 is SVGIG (reference sequence). The J segment lost 4 bases and the V segment lost 8 bases, leaving 16 bases of the junction unmatched. The CDR3 has 15 amino acids. The CDR3 DNA reads TGTGCCATCCTACCATTCGAGGGGACAGCCACTGAAGCTTTCTTT. Translating it yields CAILPFEGTATEAFF.

This clone was seen only once. This sequence joins TRBV6-5 and TRBJ2-7, with unresolved D. Trimming pared 8 bases from V and 0 bases from J, leaving 8 bases between. The CDR3 covers 12 residues. Germline CDR1 MNHEY, CDR2 SVGAGI. The CDR3 here is CASLGFSYEQYF. In DNA, the CDR3 is TGTGCCAGCCTGGGATTCTCCTACGAGCAGTACTTC.

This clone was seen a single time. This chain uses TRBV6-5 with TRBJ2-1; TRBD2 matches at 8 bases. This CDR3 has 14 amino acids. The germline V gene has CDR1 MNHEY and CDR2 SVGAGI. J gave up 0 bases and V 7 bases, and 2 bases lay outside the gene matches. The chain's CDR3 is CASTAGASYNEQFF. The CDR3 region has the DNA TGTGCCAGCACAGCGGGAGCCTCCTACAATGAGCAGTTCTTC.

The gene calls are TRBV5-5 and TRBJ2-7, with 7 nucleotides matching TRBD2. Germline V CDR1 and CDR2: SGHKS, YYEKEE (reference sequence). The V gene end was trimmed by 4 bases and the J gene end by 0 bases; junction bases not matched to a gene: 16. This CDR3 region has 18 residues. Here the CDR3 DNA reads TGTGCCAGCAGCACCCGCGGTCGTGTGGGGGGGACCTCCTACGAGCAGTACTTC. Amino acid sequence: CASSTRGRVGGTSYEQYF.

This chain uses TRBV11-2 with TRBJ1-1; D remains unclear. The CDR3 loop spans 12 amino acids. Germline loops: CDR1 SGHAT, CDR2 FQNNGV. Trimming shortened V by 6 bases and J by 11 bases, and 16 bases separated the two germline ends. CDR3 sequence (DNA): TGTGCCAGCAGTCCTGGATGGGTACAGGCTTTCTTT. It is translated as CASSPGWVQAFF.

The V and J genes are TRBV9 and TRBJ2-2, with 13 positions matching TRBD2. This CDR3 spans 16 amino acids. The trim removed 1 base at V and 5 bases at J, leaving 2 bases unmatched. CDR1 is SGDLS, CDR2 YYNGEE, per germline. The CDR3 DNA follows: TGTGCCAGCAGCGTAAGACTAGCGGGAGGTACCGGGGAGCTGTTTTTT. Its translation: CASSVRLAGGTGELFF.

CDR3 region: CASSLLPSGGMSGNTIYF. CDR3 in DNA: TGTGCCAGCAGCTTACTCCCCAGCGGGGGAATGAGTGGAAACACCATATATTTT. The chain joins TRBV7-2 to TRBJ1-3, with a possible D match to TRBD1 (5 bases). CDR1 and CDR2 from the germline V gene are SGHTA and FQGNSA. Trimming took 2 bases from V and 3 from J, leaving 20 bases between them. CDR3 length: 18 residues.

The chain recombines TRBV5-4 with TRBJ2-1; 8 nucleotides agree with TRBD2. This CDR3 contains 16 residues. Germline assignment: CDR1 SGHNT and CDR2 YYREEE (reference sequence). V shed 0 bases, J shed 7 bases, and the junction held 9 bases outside the gene matches. This CDR3 is CASSLVPAGVGNEQFF. Here the CDR3 DNA reads TGTGCCAGCAGCTTGGTACCAGCGGGAGTAGGGAATGAGCAGTTCTTC.

The chain couples TRBV18 to TRBJ2-1; a possible D gene is TRBD2 (6 bases). The CDR3 has 15 amino acids. Per the germline V gene, CDR1 is KGHSH and CDR2 is LQKENI. Trimming cost V 8 bases and J 2 bases, with 16 bases left between them. For the CDR3, the DNA is TGTGCCAGCGTCACCGGTGCGGGAACCTACAATGAGCAGTTCTTC. As protein: CASVTGAGTYNEQFF.

Here the CDR3 DNA reads TGCGCCAGCAGCTTGGGGTCACAAGAGACCCAGTACTTC. This sequence encodes CASSLGSQETQYF. This sequence joins TRBV5-1 and TRBJ2-5; D not certain. The CDR3 totals 13 residues. Trimming shortened V by 0 bases and J by 2 bases, and 5 bases separated the two germline ends. Germline assignment: CDR1 SGHRS and CDR2 YFSETQ.

This sequence joins TRBV6-1 and TRBJ1-1, with TRBD1 matching over 9 bases. Looked up from germline, CDR1 is MNHNS and CDR2 is SASEGT. The CDR3 sequence is 13 residues long. Trimming removed 8 bases from V and 6 bases from J; junction bases left unmatched: 7. For the CDR3, the DNA is TGTGCCAGCGGGGACAGGGCCGTCTCTGAAGCTTTCTTT. Its translation: CASGDRAVSEAFF.